These T cell receptor beta chains were read from a single sample in a study of beta chain features in type 1 diabetes. Profiling relied on immunoSEQ multiplex PCR, and the TCRdb table lists in-frame clones only, not all of them. In the table there are about 740,000 clones, 13% of which are singletons. Sequencing was performed on naive CD4+ T cells from blood. The receptors derive from a man between 18 and 35 years old with type 1 diabetes. Both conserved end residues are part of each CDR3. Each record gives: clone size, V gene, J gene, D gene, CDR3 DNA, CDR3 protein. A D gene is named only where the DNA matches it firmly. A row's size may be missing; if present it is once, few, many or a size class.

clone_size: .
v_call: TRBV7-9
j_call: TRBJ2-1
d_call: TRBD1
cdr3_nt: TGTGCCAGCAGCCTTACAGGGGTCCGCGAGCAGTTCTTC
cdr3_aa: CASSLTGVREQFF

clone_size: .
v_call: TRBV6-5
j_call: TRBJ1-2
d_call: .
cdr3_nt: TGTGCCAGCAGCCCTGGACAGATCTATGGCTACACCTTC
cdr3_aa: CASSPGQIYGYTF

clone_size: .
v_call: TRBV11-2
j_call: TRBJ2-1
d_call: TRBD2
cdr3_nt: TGTGCCAGCAGCTTCCCGGGACTAGCGGGGGGGCGTGCTTACAATGAGCAGTTCTTC
cdr3_aa: CASSFPGLAGGRAYNEQFF

clone_size: .
v_call: TRBV28
j_call: TRBJ1-1
d_call: TRBD1
cdr3_nt: TGTGCCAGCAGTTCAGGGACAGGGAGCACTGAAGCTTTCTTT
cdr3_aa: CASSSGTGSTEAFF

clone_size: few
v_call: TRBV30
j_call: TRBJ1-6
d_call: .
cdr3_nt: TGTGCCTGGAGTGAGGCAGGGGATTCACCCCTCCACTTT
cdr3_aa: CAWSEAGDSPLHF

clone_size: .
v_call: TRBV27
j_call: TRBJ1-6
d_call: .
cdr3_nt: TGTGCCAGCAGTTTGGAGGGGTGGGATTCACCCCTCCACTTT
cdr3_aa: CASSLEGWDSPLHF

clone_size: few
v_call: TRBV30
j_call: TRBJ2-3
d_call: .
cdr3_nt: TGTGTCTGGGGCACAGATACGCAGTATTTT
cdr3_aa: CVWGTDTQYF

clone_size: .
v_call: TRBV7-9
j_call: TRBJ1-5
d_call: .
cdr3_nt: TGTGCCAGCAGCCTGGGGGCAAGCAATCAGCCCCAGCATTTT
cdr3_aa: CASSLGASNQPQHF

clone_size: few
v_call: TRBV30
j_call: TRBJ2-7
d_call: .
cdr3_nt: TGTGCCTGGAGTAACCAGTACGAGCAGTACTTC
cdr3_aa: CAWSNQYEQYF

clone_size: few
v_call: TRBV7-9
j_call: TRBJ2-7
d_call: TRBD1
cdr3_nt: TGTGCCAGCAGCCGACCGGGACAGCGCTACGAGCAGTACTTC
cdr3_aa: CASSRPGQRYEQYF

clone_size: .
v_call: TRBV6-5
j_call: TRBJ1-6
d_call: .
cdr3_nt: TGTGCCAGCACAGAGGACCAGCAACCCCTCCACTTT
cdr3_aa: CASTEDQQPLHF

clone_size: .
v_call: TRBV2
j_call: TRBJ1-5
d_call: .
cdr3_nt: TGTGCCAGCAGACGGGGTACAGGTCAGCCCCAGCATTTT
cdr3_aa: CASRRGTGQPQHF

clone_size: few
v_call: TRBV29-1
j_call: TRBJ1-2
d_call: .
cdr3_nt: TGCAGCGTTGAAGGTCCCACGGGGGGCTATGGCTACACCTTC
cdr3_aa: CSVEGPTGGYGYTF

clone_size: few
v_call: TRBV5-5
j_call: TRBJ2-7
d_call: .
cdr3_nt: TGTGCCAGCAGCTTGGCAGGAAATTCCTACGAGCAGTACTTC
cdr3_aa: CASSLAGNSYEQYF

clone_size: .
v_call: TRBV13
j_call: TRBJ2-7
d_call: TRBD2
cdr3_nt: TGTGCCAGCAGCAGGGTACATAGCGGGACACGCTACGAGCAGTACTTC
cdr3_aa: CASSRVHSGTRYEQYF

clone_size: .
v_call: TRBV30
j_call: TRBJ2-7
d_call: .
cdr3_nt: TGTGCCTGGAGTGTAGTTAGGCGGCTGAGCTACGAGCAGTACTTC
cdr3_aa: CAWSVVRRLSYEQYF

clone_size: .
v_call: TRBV5-1
j_call: TRBJ1-1
d_call: .
cdr3_nt: TGCGCCAGCAGCTTCACAGCGAACACTGAAGCTTTCTTT
cdr3_aa: CASSFTANTEAFF

clone_size: .
v_call: TRBV18
j_call: TRBJ1-2
d_call: TRBD1
cdr3_nt: TGTGCCAGCTCGCCGCCACAGGGGGCGCTTGTCCATGGCTACACCTTC
cdr3_aa: CASSPPQGALVHGYTF

clone_size: .
v_call: TRBV1
j_call: TRBJ2-7
d_call: .
cdr3_nt: TGCACCAGCAACCCGTCCGGGACAGGGATCTACGAGCAGTACTTC
cdr3_aa: CTSNPSGTGIYEQYF

clone_size: few
v_call: TRBV5-1
j_call: TRBJ2-3
d_call: TRBD2
cdr3_nt: TGCGCCAGCAGTCCACTAGCGTATAGCACAGATACGCAGTATTTT
cdr3_aa: CASSPLAYSTDTQYF

clone_size: few
v_call: TRBV6-5
j_call: TRBJ1-1
d_call: .
cdr3_nt: TGTGCCAGTTCGAGGTTAGGGGCCAACACTGAAGCTTTCTTT
cdr3_aa: CASSRLGANTEAFF

clone_size: .
v_call: TRBV11-1
j_call: TRBJ1-6
d_call: .
cdr3_nt: TGTGCCAGCAGCTTAGAATCGAGTGGGGGTTCACCCCTCCACTTT
cdr3_aa: CASSLESSGGSPLHF

clone_size: few
v_call: TRBV30
j_call: TRBJ1-4
d_call: .
cdr3_nt: TGTGCCTGGAGTGTACAGGGAGGACGGCTGTTTTTT
cdr3_aa: CAWSVQGGRLFF

clone_size: .
v_call: TRBV10-3
j_call: TRBJ2-2
d_call: .
cdr3_nt: TGTGCCATCAGCTACGGACAGCTAGGCACCGGGGAGCTGTTTTTT
cdr3_aa: CAISYGQLGTGELFF

clone_size: few
v_call: TRBV11-2
j_call: TRBJ2-5
d_call: .
cdr3_nt: TGTGCCAGCAGAGGTGGGACTTCCCAAGAGACCCAGTACTTC
cdr3_aa: CASRGGTSQETQYF

clone_size: .
v_call: TRBV7-8
j_call: TRBJ2-7
d_call: TRBD1
cdr3_nt: TGTGCCAGCAAGGGGGCCTTCGGCGAGCAGTACTTC
cdr3_aa: CASKGAFGEQYF

clone_size: .
v_call: TRBV5-6
j_call: TRBJ2-1
d_call: .
cdr3_nt: TGTGCCAGCAGCTTACTCTTCGGGACACCTTACAATGAGCAGTTCTTC
cdr3_aa: CASSLLFGTPYNEQFF

clone_size: .
v_call: TRBV2
j_call: TRBJ2-7
d_call: TRBD2
cdr3_nt: TGTGCCACCCTGACTAGCGGGGGGGGTGAGCAGTACTTC
cdr3_aa: CATLTSGGGEQYF

clone_size: .
v_call: TRBV30
j_call: TRBJ2-2
d_call: TRBD1
cdr3_nt: TGTGCCTGGTCAACAGGGGGTACCGGGGAGCTGTTTTTT
cdr3_aa: CAWSTGGTGELFF

clone_size: few
v_call: TRBV21-1
j_call: TRBJ1-1
d_call: .
cdr3_nt: TGTGCCAGCAGCCTCGTACAGGGTAACACTGAAGCTTTCTTT
cdr3_aa: CASSLVQGNTEAFF

clone_size: few
v_call: TRBV11-2
j_call: TRBJ1-6
d_call: .
cdr3_nt: TGTGCCAGCAGCTTGGACTATTCACCCCTCCACTTT
cdr3_aa: CASSLDYSPLHF

clone_size: few
v_call: TRBV18
j_call: TRBJ1-5
d_call: .
cdr3_nt: TGTGCCAGTCGGTGGGAGATCAATCAGCCCCAGCATTTT
cdr3_aa: CASRWEINQPQHF

clone_size: few
v_call: TRBV5-1
j_call: TRBJ2-1
d_call: TRBD1
cdr3_nt: TGCGCCAGCAGCCTCGGACAGGGTTCCTACAATGAGCAGTTCTTC
cdr3_aa: CASSLGQGSYNEQFF

clone_size: .
v_call: TRBV27
j_call: TRBJ2-1
d_call: .
cdr3_nt: TGTGCCAGCAGCATGCGCAATGAGCAGTTCTTC
cdr3_aa: CASSMRNEQFF

clone_size: few
v_call: TRBV5-6
j_call: TRBJ2-1
d_call: .
cdr3_nt: TGTGCCAGCCAAACTAGGAGGTCCTACAATGAGCAGTTCTTC
cdr3_aa: CASQTRRSYNEQFF